The 19 T cell receptor beta chains listed next were all sequenced from one sample in a study of cytomegalovirus exposure and HLA in healthy donors. PCR used 60 Vbeta primers and 13 Jbeta primers. Measured with immunoSEQ multiplex PCR; TCRdb has only the in-frame clones, and not every one. The table lists over 150,000 clones, approximately 80% of them singletons, with 2.2% in the top ten. The sequencing sample was made of PBMCs. The receptor source for this set is a man aged 45-65 years in good health and CMV-seropositive.

This chain connects TRBV11-3 to TRBJ2-5; a possible D gene is TRBD1 (5 bases). Per germline, CDR1 SGHNT and CDR2 YENEEA. Trimming took 3 bases from V and 2 from J, leaving 7 bases between them. This CDR3 contains 13 residues. The CDR3 nucleotides are TGTGCCAGCAGCTTCCGACAGCAAGAGACCCAGTACTTC. This encodes CASSFRQQETQYF.

The chain combines TRBV7-2 with TRBJ1-1, with 9 bases aligning to TRBD1. Germline assignment: CDR1 SGHTA and CDR2 FQGNSA. Losses at the gene ends were 5 bases for V and 7 bases for J; bases not matched to a gene: 5. The CDR3 is 13 amino acids. This CDR3 reads CASSNRGPSEAFF. The CDR3 DNA sequence: TGTGCCAGCAGCAACAGGGGGCCGAGTGAAGCTTTCTTT.

The rearrangement joins TRBV5-1 to TRBJ2-5, with 11 bases fitting TRBD2. V shed 4 bases and J 6 bases; nucleotides not matched to a gene: 14. There are 17 residues in the CDR3. Germline-derived CDR1 and CDR2 are SGHRS and YFSETQ. The CDR3 DNA is TGCGCCAGCAGCCTCGCTTTAGCGGGGGGGATTCATAAGACCCAGTACTTC. It codes for CASSLALAGGIHKTQYF.

The rearrangement uses TRBV19 and TRBJ2-6; 9 bases align to TRBD1. The trim removed 7 bases at V and 0 bases at J, leaving 4 bases unmatched. From germline, CDR1 is LNHDA and CDR2 SQIVND (reference sequence). There are 16 residues in the CDR3. This chain's CDR3 is CASKTGGTSGANVLTF. In DNA form, the CDR3 reads TGTGCCAGTAAGACAGGGGGAACCTCTGGGGCCAACGTCCTGACTTTC.

The chain couples TRBV5-6 to TRBJ2-7, with TRBD1 identical over 7 bases. The CDR3 loop spans 13 amino acids. Trimming cost V 6 bases and J 2 bases; bases outside gene matches: 5. Germline V gene lookup returns CDR1 SGHDT and CDR2 YYEEEE. For the CDR3, the DNA is TGTGCCAGCATCGAGACAGGGACCTACGAGCAGTACTTC. Translation gives CASIETGTYEQYF.

The chain employs TRBV4-2 and TRBJ1-5; TRBD1 might be the D (5 bases). Per germline, CDR1 LGHNA and CDR2 YNFKEQ. The CDR3 has 17 residues. Between the trimmed V and J ends, which lost 0 bases and 0 bases, there was a span of 12 bases. The CDR3 DNA reads as TGTGCCAGCAGCCAAGAGTCAGGGTTTAATAGCAATCAGCCCCAGCATTTT. Translating gives CASSQESGFNSNQPQHF.

The chain combines TRBV6-1 with TRBJ2-3, with D uncertain. The CDR3 length is 12 residues. CDR1 is MNHNS, CDR2 SASEGT, per germline. V lost 2 bases and J 6 bases, leaving 6 bases between the germline ends. The CDR3 DNA follows: TGTGCCAGCAGTGAATGGGCGGATACGCAGTATTTT. It specifies CASSEWADTQYF.

The chain combines TRBV9 with TRBJ1-3; D unresolved. Trimming removed 0 bases at V and 0 bases at J, with 16 bases between. The CDR3 consists of 18 residues. Looked up from germline, CDR1 is SGDLS and CDR2 is YYNGEE. The CDR3 sequence: CASSVATREPGSGNTIYF. The CDR3 DNA follows: TGTGCCAGCAGCGTAGCTACAAGGGAGCCAGGCTCTGGAAACACCATATATTTT.

The chain is built from TRBV7-6 and TRBJ2-5, with D possibly TRBD1 on 6 matching bases. Germline CDR1 is SGHVS and CDR2 is FNYEAQ. CDR3 length: 15 amino acids. Trimming stripped 0 bases from V and 6 bases from J, with 14 bases between. The CDR3 region has the DNA TGTGCCAGCAGCTTAGCCATAGGGGGTGGGAAGACCCAGTACTTC. Translated, it gives CASSLAIGGGKTQYF.

J is TRBJ2-3 and V is TRBV28; D perhaps matches TRBD1 (6 bases). Germline V lookup: CDR1 MDHEN, CDR2 SYDVKM. Trimming shortened V by 6 bases and J by 2 bases, and 12 bases separated the two germline ends. CDR3 length: 14 residues. CDR3: CASRSTGNTDTQYF. CDR3 bases: TGTGCCAGCAGATCTACAGGGAACACAGATACGCAGTATTTT.

The chain carries TRBV9 and TRBJ2-2; tentatively, D is TRBD1 (6 bases). With 0 bases removed from V and 6 bases from J, the gap between germline ends came to 12 bases. CDR3 size: 15 residues. Germline-derived CDR1 and CDR2 are SGDLS and YYNGEE. In DNA, the CDR3 is TGTGCCAGCAGCGTAGCACAGGGAATATCCGGGGAGCTGTTTTTT. It yields the protein CASSVAQGISGELFF.

This rearrangement joins TRBV27 to TRBJ1-5; perhaps TRBD1 as D (6 bases). This CDR3 has 14 residues. Trimming took 4 bases from V and 7 from J, leaving 14 bases between them. Germline CDR1 MNHEY, CDR2 SMNVEV (reference sequence). In nucleotides, the CDR3 is TGTGCCAGCAGTTCCCTGACAGGCGGACAGCCCCAGCATTTT. Its protein is CASSSLTGGQPQHF.

The chain links TRBV5-8 to TRBJ2-6; weak D call: TRBD1 (6 bases). The V end was cut by 0 bases, the J end by 2 bases, with 9 bases between. CDR1 is SGHTS, CDR2 YDEGEE, per germline. The CDR3 length is 16 residues. The CDR3 loop is CASSLGWGPGANVLTF. The CDR3 DNA sequence: TGTGCCAGCAGCTTGGGGTGGGGGCCTGGGGCCAACGTCCTGACTTTC.

This clone is a singleton in its sample. V and J are TRBV7-2 and TRBJ2-3; D gene unclear. Germline V gives CDR1 SGHTA, CDR2 FQGNSA. CDR3 size: 12 residues. Trimming stripped 1 base from V and 8 bases from J, with 7 bases between. CDR3 nucleotides: TGTGCCAGCAGCTTAGAATTGAGTACGCAGTATTTT. Protein product: CASSLELSTQYF.

V is TRBV6-5 and J is TRBJ1-5, with D perhaps TRBD1 (6 bases). Per germline, CDR1 MNHEY and CDR2 SVGAGI. This CDR3 contains 14 residues. The V end lost 5 bases, the J end lost 5 bases, and 13 bases lay between the germline ends. The CDR3 coding sequence is TGTGCCAGCAGTCCAGGGGCCACTTATCAGCCCCAGCATTTT. This gives the protein CASSPGATYQPQHF.

CDR3 amino acids: CASSLGGRILVYGYTF. In DNA form, the CDR3 reads TGTGCCAGCAGTCTGGGGGGTAGAATTTTAGTCTATGGCTACACCTTC. The V call is TRBV28, the J call TRBJ1-2; TRBD1 is a possible D gene (5 bases). Trimming shortened V by 5 bases and J by 4 bases, and 20 bases separated the two germline ends. This CDR3 spans 16 amino acids. Germline assignment: CDR1 MDHEN and CDR2 SYDVKM.

The chain joins TRBV5-1 to TRBJ1-2; 7 bases are shared with TRBD1. The germline CDR1 and CDR2 sequences are SGHRS and YFSETQ. V shed 3 bases, J shed 3 bases, and the junction held 8 bases outside the gene matches. This CDR3 spans 15 amino acids. Written as DNA, the CDR3 is TGCGCCAGCAGCTCGGACAGGTCTTTTTACTATGGCTACACCTTC. Its translation is CASSSDRSFYYGYTF.

CDR3 nucleotides: TGTGCCAGCAGTTACACAGGGAACAATTCACCCCTCCACTTT. This gives the protein CASSYTGNNSPLHF. V and J are TRBV6-5 and TRBJ1-6; D might be TRBD1 (6 bases). This CDR3 is 14 amino acids long. Per germline, CDR1 MNHEY and CDR2 SVGAGI. V dropped 2 bases and J dropped 7 bases, with 9 bases sitting between them.

This chain connects TRBV15 to TRBJ1-5; D uncertain. There are 16 residues in the CDR3. CDR1 and CDR2 (germline): LNHNV, YYDKDF (reference sequence). Trimming took off 1 base at V and 0 bases at J, with 10 bases between the two ends. The CDR3 reads CATSRGARGSNQPQHF. DNA of the CDR3: TGTGCCACCAGCAGAGGAGCACGAGGTAGCAATCAGCCCCAGCATTTT.